This entry lists 13 T cell receptor beta chains sequenced from one sample in a study of blood T cell repertoires in COVID-19. Measured with immunoSEQ multiplex PCR; TCRdb has only the in-frame clones, and not every one. Found here are around 50,000 clones, over 75% of them singletons; the top ten hold 6.5% to 8%. The specimen was peripheral blood. The receptors derive from a man between 45 and 60 years old with active COVID-19.

The rearrangement links TRBV11-2 to TRBJ2-2; TRBD1 aligns across 8 bases. V lost 5 bases, J lost 1 base, and 9 bases stayed unmatched. The CDR3 has 17 amino acids. The V gene's germline CDR1 is SGHAT and CDR2 FQNNGV. CDR3 DNA: TGTGCCAGCAGCCCCATTCAGACAGGGGAGAACACCGGGGAGCTGTTTTTT. It yields the protein CASSPIQTGENTGELFF.

This chain joins TRBV4-3 and TRBJ2-5, with a possible D match to TRBD1 (6 bases). The V gene's germline CDR1 is LGHNA and CDR2 YSLEER. The CDR3 runs 16 residues. The V end was cut by 0 bases, the J end by 5 bases, with 16 bases between. CDR3 protein: CASSQEASRGRETQYF. The CDR3 DNA reads as TGCGCCAGCAGCCAAGAAGCAAGCAGGGGCCGGGAGACCCAGTACTTC.

The genes are TRBV30 and TRBJ2-5, with 11 bases lining up with TRBD2. CDR3 length equals 16 residues. Trimming removed 2 bases from V and 3 bases from J; junction bases left unmatched: 8. From germline, CDR1 is GTSNPN and CDR2 SVGIG (reference sequence). In DNA form, the CDR3 reads TGTGCCTGGAGTAGTAGCGGGAGGGGGGGTGAAGAGACCCAGTACTTC. Residues: CAWSSSGRGGEETQYF.

The rearrangement joins TRBV4-3 to TRBJ2-7, with 8 bases aligning to TRBD1. The CDR3 spans 15 residues. The germline V gene encodes CDR1 LGHNA and CDR2 YSLEER. J gave up 5 bases and V 0 bases, and 6 bases lay outside the gene matches. The DNA for the CDR3 is TGCGCCAGCAGCCAAGAACAGGGGGTCTTGCACGAGCAGTACTTC. This encodes CASSQEQGVLHEQYF.

The chain links TRBV5-1 to TRBJ2-7; D gene unclear. Germline lookup yields CDR1 SGHRS and CDR2 YFSETQ. The germline V and J ends were trimmed by 5 bases and 4 bases, with 7 bases remaining between them. This CDR3 region has 11 residues. CDR3 protein: CASRGEYEQYF. CDR3 nucleotide sequence: TGCGCCAGCAGAGGAGAGTACGAGCAGTACTTC.

The chain couples TRBV2 to TRBJ2-5; tentative D call: TRBD2 (5 bases). This CDR3 region has 15 residues. The V end was cut by 4 bases, the J end by 3 bases, with 15 bases between. Germline V gives CDR1 SNHLY, CDR2 FYNNEI. CDR3 bases: TGTGCCAGCAGTGCTGGACGGGGTTTAAAAGAGACCCAGTACTTC. It codes for CASSAGRGLKETQYF.

The chain links TRBV6-1 to TRBJ2-3; 7 bases map to TRBD2. Germline V CDR1 and CDR2: MNHNS, SASEGT. This CDR3 spans 15 amino acids. The J segment lost 5 bases and the V segment lost 3 bases, leaving 8 bases of the junction unmatched. DNA of the CDR3: TGTGCCAGCAGTGATGTTGGGAGGGTGAGAGATACGCAGTATTTT. The encoded protein is CASSDVGRVRDTQYF.

V and J are TRBV9 and TRBJ1-3; TRBD1 agrees at 9 bases. This CDR3 is 15 amino acids long. The germline V gene encodes CDR1 SGDLS and CDR2 YYNGEE. The junction had 4 bases not matched to a gene; V was cut back by 3 bases and J by 3 bases. CDR3 sequence reads: CASSAQGAGGNTIYF. The CDR3 nucleotides are TGTGCCAGCAGCGCACAGGGGGCGGGTGGAAACACCATATATTTT. Supplemented by reference TRBV9 and TRBJ1-3, the full variable domain reads DSGVTQTPKHLITATGQRVTLRCSPRSGDLSVYWYQQSLDQGLQFLIQYYNGEERAKGNILERFSAQQFPDLHSELNLSSLELGDSALYFCASSAQGAGGNTIYFGEGSWLTVV.

CDR3 nucleotides: TGTGCCAGCAGTGACTCGGGCCAGGGTGCCTACAATGAGCAGTTCTTC. Translated: CASSDSGQGAYNEQFF. The chain combines TRBV6-4 with TRBJ2-1, with D maybe TRBD1 (5 bases). CDR1 and CDR2 from the germline V gene are MRHNA and SNTAGT. This CDR3 spans 16 amino acids. V lost 0 bases to trimming and J lost 2 bases, with 11 bases between them.

The chain recombines TRBV18 with TRBJ1-2; D is unresolved. Trimming shortened V by 2 bases and J by 7 bases, and 8 bases separated the two germline ends. Looked up from germline, CDR1 is KGHSH and CDR2 is LQKENI. There are 12 residues in the CDR3. The CDR3 loop is CASSPGEGGYTF. The CDR3 DNA follows: TGTGCCAGCTCACCAGGGGAGGGTGGCTACACCTTC. Based on the CDR3 plus reference TRBV18 and TRBJ1-2, the full variable domain is NAGVMQNPRHLVRRRGQEARLRCSPMKGHSHVYWYRQLPEEGLKFMVYLQKENIIDESGMPKERFSAEFPKEGPSILRIQQVVRGDSAAYFCASSPGEGGYTFGSGTRLTVV.

The gene calls are TRBV18 and TRBJ2-3; a possible D gene is TRBD2 (5 bases). Looked up from germline, CDR1 is KGHSH and CDR2 is LQKENI. Trimming shortened V by 1 base and J by 5 bases, and 13 bases separated the two germline ends. This CDR3 is built from 15 residues. CDR3 DNA sequence: TGTGCCAGCTCACCACAGTCCCGGGGAATAGATACGCAGTATTTT. Encoded protein: CASSPQSRGIDTQYF.

The J gene is TRBJ1-2, the V gene TRBV10-3; D possibly corresponds to TRBD1 (6 bases). The CDR3 has 16 amino acids. Per the germline V gene, CDR1 is ENHRY and CDR2 is SYGVKD. V was shortened by 4 bases and J by 1 base, with 16 bases between the two germline ends. CDR3 DNA: TGTGCCATCAGTGCCGGCGACAGGTCTTTTAACTATGGCTACACCTTC. This translates into CAISAGDRSFNYGYTF.

V gene TRBV28 combines with J gene TRBJ2-7; D is possibly TRBD1 (5 bases). CDR1 is MDHEN and CDR2 is SYDVKM in the germline V gene. The CDR3 is made up of 14 amino acids. V lost 6 bases and J lost 3, with 15 bases in between. Written as DNA, the CDR3 is TGTGCCAGCAGCGAAAGGGGCAGTTACTACGAGCAGTACTTC. Translated, it gives CASSERGSYYEQYF. The variable domain in full, completed from reference TRBV28 and TRBJ2-7, reads DVKVTQSSRYLVKRTGEKVFLECVQDMDHENMFWYRQDPGLGLRLIYFSYDVKMKEKGDIPEGYSVSREKKERFSLILESASTNQTSMYLCASSERGSYYEQYFGPGTRLTVT.